These 4 T cell receptor beta chains came from one sample sequenced in a study of blood T cells in healthy people across ages. PCR was performed a second time for roughly 7 to 11 cycles using a sample-barcoded 5' primer and a J-beta primer mix. TCRdb processed the 5' RACE reads anew with MiXCR; each CDR3 protein has one entry. The sample has 700,000 to 850,000 distinct CDR3 sequences, roughly 50% seen once; the top ten hold approximately 40%. The material sequenced was blood. The receptor set was obtained from a man at least 80 years old in good health.

The chain has TRBV5-1 and TRBJ2-1; 8 bases align to TRBD2. The germline V gene has CDR1 SGHRS and CDR2 YFSETQ. V was clipped by 4 bases and J by 0 bases; unmatched bases: 12. The CDR3 length is 18 residues. The CDR3 coding sequence is TGCGCCAGCAGCGCCCCTATGGGCGGGAGGAGCTCCTACAATGAGCAGTTCTTC. Translating it yields CASSAPMGGRSSYNEQFF.

This clonotype was picked up many times. This rearrangement joins TRBV5-6 to TRBJ1-2, with D perhaps matching TRBD1 (6 bases). Trimming stripped 0 bases from V and 1 base from J, with 16 bases between. This CDR3 is built from 17 residues. CDR1 is SGHDT, CDR2 YYEEEE, per germline. This CDR3 is CASSLDWDQGNNYGYTF. CDR3 DNA sequence: TGTGCCAGCAGCTTGGATTGGGACCAGGGGAATAACTATGGCTACACCTTC.

The J gene is TRBJ1-2, the V gene TRBV3-1, with D uncertain. This CDR3 spans 14 amino acids. V lost 6 bases, J lost 6 bases, and 17 bases lay in between. Germline-derived CDR1 and CDR2 are LGHDT and YNNKEL (reference sequence). The CDR3 sequence: CASRSSLGFNGYTF. CDR3 in DNA: TGTGCCAGCAGGTCATCTTTGGGGTTTAATGGCTACACCTTC.

This rearrangement joins TRBV20-1 to TRBJ2-5, with unresolved D. The CDR3 extends over 14 amino acids. CDR1 is DFQATT, CDR2 SNEGSKA, per germline (reference sequence). V was trimmed by 6 bases and J by 2 bases, leaving 16 bases between them. The CDR3 DNA reads TGCAGTGCCCCATCGGAGTGGGCTCAAGAGACCCAGTACTTC. Translating it yields CSAPSEWAQETQYF.